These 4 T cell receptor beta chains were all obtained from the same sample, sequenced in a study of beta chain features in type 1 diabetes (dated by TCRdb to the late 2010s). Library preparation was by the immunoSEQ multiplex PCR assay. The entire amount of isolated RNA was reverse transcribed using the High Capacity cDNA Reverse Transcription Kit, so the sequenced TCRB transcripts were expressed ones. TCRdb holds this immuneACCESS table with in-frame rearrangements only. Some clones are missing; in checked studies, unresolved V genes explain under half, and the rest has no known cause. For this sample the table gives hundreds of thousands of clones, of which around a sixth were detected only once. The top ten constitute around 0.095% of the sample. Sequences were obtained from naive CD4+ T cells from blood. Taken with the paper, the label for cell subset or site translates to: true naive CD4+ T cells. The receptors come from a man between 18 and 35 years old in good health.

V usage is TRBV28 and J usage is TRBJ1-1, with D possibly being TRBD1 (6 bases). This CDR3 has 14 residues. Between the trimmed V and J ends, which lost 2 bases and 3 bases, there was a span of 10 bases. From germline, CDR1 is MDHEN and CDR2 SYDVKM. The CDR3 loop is CASSLRTDHTEAFF. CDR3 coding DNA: TGTGCCAGCAGTTTAAGGACAGACCACACTGAAGCTTTCTTT.

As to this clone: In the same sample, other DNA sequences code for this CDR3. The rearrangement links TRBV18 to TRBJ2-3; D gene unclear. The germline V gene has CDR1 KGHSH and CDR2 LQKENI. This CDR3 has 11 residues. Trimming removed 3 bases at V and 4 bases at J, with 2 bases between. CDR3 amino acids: CASSPSDTQYF. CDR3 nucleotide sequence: TGTGCCAGCTCACCCTCAGATACGCAGTATTTT.

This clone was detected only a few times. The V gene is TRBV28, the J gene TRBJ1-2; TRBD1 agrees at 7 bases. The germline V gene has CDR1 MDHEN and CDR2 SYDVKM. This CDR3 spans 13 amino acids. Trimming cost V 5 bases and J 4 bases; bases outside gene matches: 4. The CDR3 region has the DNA TGTGCCAGCAGTGTAAACAGGGGCTATGGCTACACCTTC. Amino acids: CASSVNRGYGYTF.

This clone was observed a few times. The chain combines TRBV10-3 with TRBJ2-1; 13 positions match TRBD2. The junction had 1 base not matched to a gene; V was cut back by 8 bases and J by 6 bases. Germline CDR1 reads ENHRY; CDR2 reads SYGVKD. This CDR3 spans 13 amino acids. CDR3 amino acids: CAIGTSGTNEQFF. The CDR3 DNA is TGTGCCATCGGGACTAGCGGGACCAATGAGCAGTTCTTC.